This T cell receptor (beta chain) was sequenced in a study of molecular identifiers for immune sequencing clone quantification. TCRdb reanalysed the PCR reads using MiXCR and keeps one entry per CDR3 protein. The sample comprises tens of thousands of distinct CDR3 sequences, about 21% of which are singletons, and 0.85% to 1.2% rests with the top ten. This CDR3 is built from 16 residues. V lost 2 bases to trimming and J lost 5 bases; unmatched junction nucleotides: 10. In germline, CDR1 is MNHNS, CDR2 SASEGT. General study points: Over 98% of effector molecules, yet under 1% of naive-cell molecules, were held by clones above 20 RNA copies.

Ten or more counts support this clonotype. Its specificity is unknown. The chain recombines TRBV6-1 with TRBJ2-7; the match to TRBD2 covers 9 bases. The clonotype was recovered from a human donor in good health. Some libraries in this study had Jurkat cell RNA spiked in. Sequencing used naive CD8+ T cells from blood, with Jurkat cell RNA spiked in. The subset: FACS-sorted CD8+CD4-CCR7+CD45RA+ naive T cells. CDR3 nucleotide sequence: TGTGCCAGCAGTGAACATCCTAGCGGGATCACCCACGAGCAGTACTTC. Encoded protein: CASSEHPSGITHEQYF.